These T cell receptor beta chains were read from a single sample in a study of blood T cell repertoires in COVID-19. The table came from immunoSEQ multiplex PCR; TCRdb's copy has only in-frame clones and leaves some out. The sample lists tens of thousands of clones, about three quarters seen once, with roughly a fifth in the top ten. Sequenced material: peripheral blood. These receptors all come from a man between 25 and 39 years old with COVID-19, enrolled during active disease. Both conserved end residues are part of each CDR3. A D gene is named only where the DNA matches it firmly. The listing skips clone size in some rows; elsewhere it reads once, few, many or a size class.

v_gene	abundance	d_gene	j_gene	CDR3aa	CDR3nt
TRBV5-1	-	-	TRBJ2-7	CASSLVAGASYEQYF	TGCGCCAGCAGCTTGGTGGCAGGGGCCTCCTACGAGCAGTACTTC
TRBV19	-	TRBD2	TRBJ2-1	CASNSGGYNEQFF	TGTGCCAGTAATAGCGGGGGGTACAATGAGCAGTTCTTC
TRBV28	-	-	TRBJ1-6	CASSGRTVRGGYNSPLHF	TGTGCCAGCAGTGGGCGGACCGTAAGAGGAGGTTATAATTCACCCCTCCACTTT
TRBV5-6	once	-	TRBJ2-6	CASSVGATGGANVLTF	TGTGCCAGCAGCGTGGGAGCGACGGGTGGGGCCAACGTCCTGACTTTC
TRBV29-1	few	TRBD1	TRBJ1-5	CSVELGGGGGQPQHF	TGCAGCGTTGAACTAGGAGGGGGCGGAGGTCAGCCCCAGCATTTT
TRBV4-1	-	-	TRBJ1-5	CASSPQGIIRDQPQHF	TGCGCCAGCAGCCCTCAGGGGATTATTAGGGATCAGCCCCAGCATTTT
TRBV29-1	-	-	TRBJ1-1	CSGLRDGGATEAFF	TGCAGCGGACTTCGGGACGGAGGGGCGACTGAAGCTTTCTTT
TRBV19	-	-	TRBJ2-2	CASSITSTSGELFF	TGTGCCAGTAGTATTACTTCTACCTCCGGGGAGCTGTTTTTT
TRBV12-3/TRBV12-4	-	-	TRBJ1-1	CASSQTPNTEAFF	TGTGCCAGCAGTCAGACACCGAACACTGAAGCTTTCTTT
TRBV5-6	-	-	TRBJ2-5	CASSLGSNPQETQYF	TGTGCCAGCAGCTTGGGGTCTAACCCACAAGAGACCCAGTACTTC
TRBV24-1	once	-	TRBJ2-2	CATSDLRRGQTGELFF	TGTGCCACCAGTGATTTGCGGAGGGGGCAGACCGGGGAGCTGTTTTTT
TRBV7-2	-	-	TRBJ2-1	CASSLGYYNEQFF	TGTGCCAGCAGCTTAGGCTACTACAATGAGCAGTTCTTC
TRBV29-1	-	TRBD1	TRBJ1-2	CSVVDRAGVGYTF	TGCAGCGTTGTAGACAGGGCGGGAGTTGGCTACACCTTC
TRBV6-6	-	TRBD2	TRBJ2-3	CASSRGLAGGIPDTQYF	TGTGCCAGCAGTCGCGGACTAGCGGGAGGGATCCCAGATACGCAGTATTTT
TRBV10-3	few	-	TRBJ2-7	CAISPDGGEQYF	TGTGCCATCAGCCCCGACGGGGGAGAGCAGTACTTC
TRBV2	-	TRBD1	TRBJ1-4	CASSDIQGARVKLFF	TGTGCCAGCAGTGACATTCAGGGGGCCCGTGTCAAACTGTTTTTT
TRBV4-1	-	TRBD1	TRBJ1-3	CASSPTGLRGLRRNTIYF	TGCGCCAGCAGCCCGACAGGGTTGAGGGGCTTAAGAAGAAACACCATATATTTT
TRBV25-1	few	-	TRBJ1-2	CASSETKGGPGGYTF	TGTGCCAGCAGTGAGACTAAGGGTGGTCCAGGAGGCTACACCTTC
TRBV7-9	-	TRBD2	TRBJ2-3	CASSPRGEGTDTQYF	TGTGCCAGCAGCCCTCGGGGGGAGGGGACAGATACGCAGTATTTT
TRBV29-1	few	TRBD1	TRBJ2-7	CSVGTGYEQYF	TGCAGCGTGGGGACAGGCTACGAGCAGTACTTC
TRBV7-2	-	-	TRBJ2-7	CASSFFAGGTYEQYF	TGTGCCAGCAGCTTTTTCGCAGGGGGGACCTACGAGCAGTACTTC
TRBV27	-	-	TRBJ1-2	CASSFRLINHANYTF	TGTGCCAGCAGTTTCCGCCTTATAAACCATGCGAACTACACCTTC
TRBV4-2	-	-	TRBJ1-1	CASSPTRLNTEAFF	TGTGCCAGCAGCCCGACAAGACTGAACACTGAAGCTTTCTTT
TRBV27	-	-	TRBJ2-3	CASSILGVTGAYTDTQYF	-
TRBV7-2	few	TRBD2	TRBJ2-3	CASSPPTSGGSTDTQYF	TGTGCCAGCAGCCCTCCGACTAGCGGGGGGAGCACAGATACGCAGTATTTT
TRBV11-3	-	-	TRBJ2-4	CASSLGPGDIQYF	TGTGCCAGCAGCTTAGGTCCAGGCGACATTCAGTACTTC
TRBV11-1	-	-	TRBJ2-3	CASSLDQGDTQYF	TGTGCCAGCAGCTTAGATCAGGGAGATACGCAGTATTTT
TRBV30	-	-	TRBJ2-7	CAWSNRDEQYF	TGTGCCTGGAGTAACAGGGACGAGCAGTACTTC
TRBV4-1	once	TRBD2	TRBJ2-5	CASSRAYPSGRVSGETQYF	TGCGCCAGCAGCCGCGCCTACCCCAGCGGGAGGGTTTCGGGAGAGACCCAGTACTTC
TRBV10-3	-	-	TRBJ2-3	CAISQGKDTQYF	TGTGCCATCAGTCAGGGAAAAGATACGCAGTATTTT
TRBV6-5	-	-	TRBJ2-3	CASSHEGRGDTQYF	TGTGCCAGCAGTCATGAGGGGCGGGGAGATACGCAGTATTTT
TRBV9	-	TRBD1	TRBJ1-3	CASSAVGRDRDSGNTIYF	TGTGCCAGCAGCGCGGTTGGCCGGGACAGGGACTCTGGAAACACCATATATTTT
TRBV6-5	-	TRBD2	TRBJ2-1	CASSPTSGYNEQFF	TGTGCCAGCAGCCCGACTAGCGGCTACAATGAGCAGTTCTTC
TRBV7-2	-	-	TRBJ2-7	CASSLAPGSSYEQYF	TGTGCCAGCAGCTTAGCGCCGGGTAGCTCCTACGAGCAGTACTTC
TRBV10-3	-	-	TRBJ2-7	CAISEAGTTYEQYF	TGTGCCATCAGTGAGGCCGGGACAACCTACGAGCAGTACTTC
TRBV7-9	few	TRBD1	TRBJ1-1	CASSLIVQGDTEAFF	TGTGCCAGCAGCTTGATTGTTCAGGGGGACACTGAAGCTTTCTTT
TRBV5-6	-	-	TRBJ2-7	CASSFLSASAYEQYF	TGTGCCAGCAGCTTTCTTAGTGCGAGTGCCTACGAGCAGTACTTC
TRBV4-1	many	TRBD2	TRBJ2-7	CASSQVVAGGFYEQYF	TGCGCCAGCAGCCAAGTCGTCGCGGGAGGGTTCTACGAGCAGTACTTC
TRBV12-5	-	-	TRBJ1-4	CASGLDLQGEKLFF	TGTGCTAGTGGTTTGGACCTACAGGGTGAAAAACTGTTTTTT
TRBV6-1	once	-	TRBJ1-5	CASSEAGGAQPQHF	TGTGCCAGCAGTGAAGCGGGAGGTGCTCAGCCCCAGCATTTT